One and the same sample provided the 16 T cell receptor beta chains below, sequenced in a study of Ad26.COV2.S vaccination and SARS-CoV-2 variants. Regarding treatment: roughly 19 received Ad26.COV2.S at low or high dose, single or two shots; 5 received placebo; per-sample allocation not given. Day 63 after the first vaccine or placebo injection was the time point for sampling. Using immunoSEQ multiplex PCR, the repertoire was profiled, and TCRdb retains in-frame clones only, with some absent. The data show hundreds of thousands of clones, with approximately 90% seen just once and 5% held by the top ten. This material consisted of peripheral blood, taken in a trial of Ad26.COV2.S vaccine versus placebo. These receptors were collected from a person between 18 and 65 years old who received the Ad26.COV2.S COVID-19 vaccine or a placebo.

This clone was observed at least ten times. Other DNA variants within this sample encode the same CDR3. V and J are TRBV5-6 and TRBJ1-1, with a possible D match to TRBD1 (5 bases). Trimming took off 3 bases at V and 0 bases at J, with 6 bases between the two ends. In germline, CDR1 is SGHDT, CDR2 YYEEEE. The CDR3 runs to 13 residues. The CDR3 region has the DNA TGTGCCAGCAGCTCGACAGTGAACACTGAAGCTTTCTTT. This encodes CASSSTVNTEAFF. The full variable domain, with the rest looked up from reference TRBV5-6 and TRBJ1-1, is DAGVTQSPTHLIKTRGQQVTLRCSPKSGHDTVSWYQQALGQGPQFIFQYYEEEERQRGNFPDRFSGHQFPNYSSELNVNALLLGDSALYLCASSSTVNTEAFFGQGTRLTVV.

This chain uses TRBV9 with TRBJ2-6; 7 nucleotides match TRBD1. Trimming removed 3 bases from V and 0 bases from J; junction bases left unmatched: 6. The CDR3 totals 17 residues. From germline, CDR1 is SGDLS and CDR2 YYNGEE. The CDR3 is CASSARQGYSGANVLTF. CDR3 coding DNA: TGTGCCAGCAGCGCTAGACAGGGATACTCTGGGGCCAACGTCCTGACTTTC.

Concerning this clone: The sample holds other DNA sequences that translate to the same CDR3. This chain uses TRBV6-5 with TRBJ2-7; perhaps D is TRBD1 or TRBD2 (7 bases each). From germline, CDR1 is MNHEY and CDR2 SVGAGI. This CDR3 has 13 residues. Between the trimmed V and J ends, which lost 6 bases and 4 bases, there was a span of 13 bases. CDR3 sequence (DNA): TGTGCCAGCAGCTACAGGGGAGGGTACGAGCAGTACTTC. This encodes CASSYRGGYEQYF.

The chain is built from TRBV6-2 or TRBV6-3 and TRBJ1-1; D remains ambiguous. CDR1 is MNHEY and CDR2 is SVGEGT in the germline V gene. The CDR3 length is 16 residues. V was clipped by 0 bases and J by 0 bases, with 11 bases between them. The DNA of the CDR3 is TGTGCCAGCAGTTACTCCGAACGAAGGGTGAACACTGAAGCTTTCTTT. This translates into CASSYSERRVNTEAFF.

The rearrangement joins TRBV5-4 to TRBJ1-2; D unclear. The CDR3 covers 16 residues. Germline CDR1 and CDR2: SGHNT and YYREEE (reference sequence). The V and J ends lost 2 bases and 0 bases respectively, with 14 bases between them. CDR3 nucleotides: TGTGCCAGCAGCTTTCCCGGGGTCGAAGCTAACTATGGCTACACCTTC. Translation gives CASSFPGVEANYGYTF.

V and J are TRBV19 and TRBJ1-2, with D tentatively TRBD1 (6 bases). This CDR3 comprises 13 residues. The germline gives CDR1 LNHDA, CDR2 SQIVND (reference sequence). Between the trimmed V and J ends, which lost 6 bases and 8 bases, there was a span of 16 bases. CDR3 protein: CASSTRDTAGYTF. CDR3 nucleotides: TGTGCCAGTAGCACCCGGGACACCGCGGGCTACACCTTC.

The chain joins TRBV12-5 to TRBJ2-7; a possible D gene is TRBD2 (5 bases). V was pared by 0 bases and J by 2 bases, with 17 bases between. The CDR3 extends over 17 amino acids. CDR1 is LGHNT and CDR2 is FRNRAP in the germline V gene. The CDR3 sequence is CASGLVRGSGDPYEQYF. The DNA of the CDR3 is TGTGCTAGTGGTTTGGTACGAGGGTCTGGAGATCCCTACGAGCAGTACTTC.

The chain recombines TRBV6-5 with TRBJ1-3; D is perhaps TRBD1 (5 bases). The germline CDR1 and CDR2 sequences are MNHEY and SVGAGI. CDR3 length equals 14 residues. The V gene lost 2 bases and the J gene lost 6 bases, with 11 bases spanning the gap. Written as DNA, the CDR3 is TGTGCCAGCAGTTACGGCGGGGCCTTAAACACCATATATTTT. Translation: CASSYGGALNTIYF.

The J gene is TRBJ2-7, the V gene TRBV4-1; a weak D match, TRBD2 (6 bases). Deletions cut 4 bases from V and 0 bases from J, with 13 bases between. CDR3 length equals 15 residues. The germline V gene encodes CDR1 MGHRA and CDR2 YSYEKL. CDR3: CASSRTGTLSYEQYF. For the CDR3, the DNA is TGCGCCAGCAGCCGTACCGGGACTCTCTCCTACGAGCAGTACTTC.

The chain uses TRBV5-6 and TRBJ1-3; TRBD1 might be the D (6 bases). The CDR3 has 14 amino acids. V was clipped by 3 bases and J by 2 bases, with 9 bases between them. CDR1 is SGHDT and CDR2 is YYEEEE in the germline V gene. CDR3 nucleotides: TGTGCCAGCAGCTCGACAGGACCTGGAAACACCATATATTTT. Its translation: CASSSTGPGNTIYF. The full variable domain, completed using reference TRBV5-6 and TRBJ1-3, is DAGVTQSPTHLIKTRGQQVTLRCSPKSGHDTVSWYQQALGQGPQFIFQYYEEEERQRGNFPDRFSGHQFPNYSSELNVNALLLGDSALYLCASSSTGPGNTIYFGEGSWLTVV.

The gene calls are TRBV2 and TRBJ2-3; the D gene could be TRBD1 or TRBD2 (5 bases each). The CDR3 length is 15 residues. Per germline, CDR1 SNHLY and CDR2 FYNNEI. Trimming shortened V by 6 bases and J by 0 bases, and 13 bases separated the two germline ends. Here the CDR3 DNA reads TGTGCCAGCAGCAACCGGGACCAAAGCACAGATACGCAGTATTTT. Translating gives CASSNRDQSTDTQYF.

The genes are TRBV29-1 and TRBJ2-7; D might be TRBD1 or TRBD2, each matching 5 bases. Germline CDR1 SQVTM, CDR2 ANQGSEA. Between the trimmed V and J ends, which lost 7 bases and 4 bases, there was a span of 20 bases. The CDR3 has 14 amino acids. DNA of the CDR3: TGCAGCGCCTTGAGTTCGGGACGGGGTTACGAGCAGTACTTC. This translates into CSALSSGRGYEQYF.

Written as DNA, the CDR3 is TGTGCCATCAGTGATAACCGACTGGAGACCTACAATGAGCAGTTCTTC. Amino acid sequence: CAISDNRLETYNEQFF. J is TRBJ2-1 and V is TRBV10-3; unclear D gene. CDR3 length: 16 amino acids. V was pared by 3 bases and J by 2 bases, with 14 bases between. Germline loops: CDR1 ENHRY, CDR2 SYGVKD.

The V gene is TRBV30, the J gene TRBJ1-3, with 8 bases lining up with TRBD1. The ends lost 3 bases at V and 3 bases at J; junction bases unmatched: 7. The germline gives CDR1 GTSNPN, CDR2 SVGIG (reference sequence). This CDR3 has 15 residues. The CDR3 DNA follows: TGTGCCTGGAGCGGTGACAGGGGCGTTGGAAACACCATATATTTT. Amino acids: CAWSGDRGVGNTIYF.

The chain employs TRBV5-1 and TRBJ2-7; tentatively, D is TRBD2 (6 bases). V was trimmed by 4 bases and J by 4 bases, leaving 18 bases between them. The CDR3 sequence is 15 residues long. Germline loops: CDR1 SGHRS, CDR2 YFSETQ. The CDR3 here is CASSAGFGLNYEQYF. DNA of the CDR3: TGCGCCAGCAGCGCGGGATTCGGGCTGAATTACGAGCAGTACTTC.

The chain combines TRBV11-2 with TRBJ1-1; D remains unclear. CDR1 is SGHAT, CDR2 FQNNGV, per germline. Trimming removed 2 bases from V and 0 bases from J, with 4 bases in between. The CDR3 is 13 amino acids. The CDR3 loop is CASSLFMNTEAFF. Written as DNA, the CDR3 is TGTGCCAGCAGCTTATTCATGAACACTGAAGCTTTCTTT. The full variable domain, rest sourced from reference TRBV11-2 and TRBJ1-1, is EAGVAQSPRYKIIEKRQSVAFWCNPISGHATLYWYQQILGQGPKLLIQFQNNGVVDDSQLPKDRFSAERLKGVDSTLKIQPAKLEDSAVYLCASSLFMNTEAFFGQGTRLTVV.